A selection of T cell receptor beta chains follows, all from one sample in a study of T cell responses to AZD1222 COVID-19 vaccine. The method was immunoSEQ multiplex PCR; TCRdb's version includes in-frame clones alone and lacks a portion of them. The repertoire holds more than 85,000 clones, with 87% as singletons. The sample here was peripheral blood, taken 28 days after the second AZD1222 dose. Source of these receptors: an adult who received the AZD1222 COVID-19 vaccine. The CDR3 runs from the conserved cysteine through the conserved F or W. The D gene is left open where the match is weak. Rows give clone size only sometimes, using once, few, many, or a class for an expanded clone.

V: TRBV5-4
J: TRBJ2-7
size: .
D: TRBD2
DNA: TGTGCCAGCAGCTTGGGTGGGGTGGGGCTAGCGGGCTACGAGCAGTACTTC
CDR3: CASSLGGVGLAGYEQYF

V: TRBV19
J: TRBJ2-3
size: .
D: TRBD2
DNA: TGTGCCAGTATTCCGACTAGCGGGAGAACTGATACGCAGTATTTT
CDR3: CASIPTSGRTDTQYF

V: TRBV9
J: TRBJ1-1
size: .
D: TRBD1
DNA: TGTGCCAGCAGCGAGGGAGGGCCCAACTCTCCCCGGGACAGAAGATCGATGAACACTGAAGCTTTCTTT
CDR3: CASSEGGPNSPRDRRSMNTEAFF

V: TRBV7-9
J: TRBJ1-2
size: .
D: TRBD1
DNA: TGTGCCAGCAGCTTCACCGGGACAGGGGGTGGCTACACCTTC
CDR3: CASSFTGTGGGYTF

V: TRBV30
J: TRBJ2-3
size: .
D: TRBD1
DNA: TGTGCCTGTCAGGGGGCCACAGATACGCAGTATTTT
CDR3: CACQGATDTQYF

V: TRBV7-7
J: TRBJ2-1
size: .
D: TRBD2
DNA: TGTGCCAGCAGCTTGGGACTAGCGAGCTTTGATGAGCAGTTCTTC
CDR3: CASSLGLASFDEQFF

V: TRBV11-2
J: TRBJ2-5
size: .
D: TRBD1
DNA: TGTGCCAGCAACCACTACGGGACAGGGGAAGAGACCCAGTACTTC
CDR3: CASNHYGTGEETQYF

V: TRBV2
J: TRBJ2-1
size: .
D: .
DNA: TGTGCCAGCAGGGGGGAGGACTCCTACAATGAGCAGTTCTTC
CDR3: CASRGEDSYNEQFF

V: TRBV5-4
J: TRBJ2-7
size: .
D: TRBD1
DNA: TGTGCCAGCAGCCGTCCGGGACAGGGACGGGGCGAGCAGTACTTC
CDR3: CASSRPGQGRGEQYF

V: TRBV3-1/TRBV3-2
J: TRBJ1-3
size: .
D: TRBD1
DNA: TGTGCCAGCAGCCAAGGGGACAGGGCCTCTGGAAACACCATATATTTT
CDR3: CASSQGDRASGNTIYF

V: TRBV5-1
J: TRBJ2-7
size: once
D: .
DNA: TGCGCCAGCAGCTTGGAATTGTGGGACGATGAGTACTTC
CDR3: CASSLELWDDEYF

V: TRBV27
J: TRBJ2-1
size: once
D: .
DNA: TGTGCCAGCAGTTTACAGGGGGCGGGGGGTTTCCGTGAGCAGTTCTTC
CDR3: CASSLQGAGGFREQFF

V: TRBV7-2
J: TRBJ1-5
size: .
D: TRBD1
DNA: TGTGCCAGCAGCGCCGGGTCAGGGGGCCAAAATCAGCCCCAGCATTTT
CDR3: CASSAGSGGQNQPQHF

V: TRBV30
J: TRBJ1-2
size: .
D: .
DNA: TGTGCCTGGAGCGGGGACAATTGGTATGGCTACACCTTC
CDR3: CAWSGDNWYGYTF

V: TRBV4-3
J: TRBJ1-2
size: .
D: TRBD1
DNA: TGCGCCAGCAGCCTAACGACAGGGAACTATGGCTACACCTTC
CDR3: CASSLTTGNYGYTF

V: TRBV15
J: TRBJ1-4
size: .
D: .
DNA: TGTGCCACCAGCAGAGCCCTGGGGGCAACTAATGAAAAACTGTTTTTT
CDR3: CATSRALGATNEKLFF

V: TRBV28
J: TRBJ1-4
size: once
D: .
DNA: TGTGCCAGCAGCTTCCCGGACGGAATGATCCCCCCCTTGGATGAAAAACTGTTTTTT
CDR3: CASSFPDGMIPPLDEKLFF

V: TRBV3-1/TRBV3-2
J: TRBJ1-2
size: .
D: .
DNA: TGTGCCAGCAGCCAAGATAAGGGCACGACCTATGGCTACACCTTC
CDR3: CASSQDKGTTYGYTF

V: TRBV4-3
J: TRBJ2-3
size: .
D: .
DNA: TGCGCCAGTCGAGCCTTTGAGCCAGATACGCAGTATTTT
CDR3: CASRAFEPDTQYF

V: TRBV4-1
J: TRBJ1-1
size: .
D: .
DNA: TGCGCCAGCAGCTCACCCGCATCCAACACTGAAGCTTTCTTT
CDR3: CASSSPASNTEAFF

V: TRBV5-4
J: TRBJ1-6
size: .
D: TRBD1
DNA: TGTGCCAGCAGCTCAGGGACAGGGAAGAATTCACCCCTCCACTTT
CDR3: CASSSGTGKNSPLHF

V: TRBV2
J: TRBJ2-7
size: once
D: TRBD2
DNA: TGTGCCAGCAGTCCTCTAGCGGGCGGCTCCTACGAGCAGTACTTC
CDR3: CASSPLAGGSYEQYF

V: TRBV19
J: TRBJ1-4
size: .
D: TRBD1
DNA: TGTGCCAGTAGTACTCATCCTCCGGGACAGTTAAATGAAAAACTGTTTTTT
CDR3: CASSTHPPGQLNEKLFF

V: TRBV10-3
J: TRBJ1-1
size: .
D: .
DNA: TGTGCCATCAGCAAGACGGGGAACACTGAAGCTTTCTTT
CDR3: CAISKTGNTEAFF

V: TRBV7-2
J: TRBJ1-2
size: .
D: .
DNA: TGTGCCAGCAGCACTGGGGTAGGCGGTGGCTACACCTTC
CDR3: CASSTGVGGGYTF

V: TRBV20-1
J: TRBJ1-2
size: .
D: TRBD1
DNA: TGCAGTGCTAGTTTAGGGGGCGGCTATGGCTACACCTTC
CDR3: CSASLGGGYGYTF

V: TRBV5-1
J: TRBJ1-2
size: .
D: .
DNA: TGCGCCAGCAGGTTCGAATGGTATGGCTACACCTTC
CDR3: CASRFEWYGYTF

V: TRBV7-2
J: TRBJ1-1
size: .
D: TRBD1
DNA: TGTGCCAGCAGCTCCTCGACAGGGCACGACACTGAAGCTTTCTTT
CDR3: CASSSSTGHDTEAFF

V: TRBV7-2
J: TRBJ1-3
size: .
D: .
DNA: TGTGCCAGCAGCTACGGGGCCTCTGGAAACACCATATATTTT
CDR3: CASSYGASGNTIYF

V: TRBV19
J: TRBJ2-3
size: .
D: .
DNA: TGTGCCAGTAGTATCGCGGTTAGAGGAGATACGCAGTATTTT
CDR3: CASSIAVRGDTQYF

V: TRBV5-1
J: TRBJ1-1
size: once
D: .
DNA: TGCGCCAGCAGCTTGGTTGCCCAAAACACTGAAGCTTTCTTT
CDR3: CASSLVAQNTEAFF

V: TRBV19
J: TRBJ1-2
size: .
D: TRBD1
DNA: TGTGCCAGTAGTACGGGGACAGCCGCAGCTAACTATGGCTACACCTTC
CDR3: CASSTGTAAANYGYTF

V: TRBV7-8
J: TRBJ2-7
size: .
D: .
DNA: TGTGCCAGCAGCCCCAGATTGGGTGAGCAGTACTTC
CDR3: CASSPRLGEQYF

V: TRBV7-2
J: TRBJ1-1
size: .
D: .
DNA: TGTGCCAGCAGCTTTTACTTGAACACTGAAGCTTTCTTT
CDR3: CASSFYLNTEAFF

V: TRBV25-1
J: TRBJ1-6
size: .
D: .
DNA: TGTGCCAGCAGTGACCCTGGGACCTCAAGGGATGCCCTCCACTTT
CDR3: CASSDPGTSRDALHF

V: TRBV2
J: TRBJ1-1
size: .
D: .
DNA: TGTGCCAGCATTAATCCCTACACTGAAGCTTTCTTT
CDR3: CASINPYTEAFF

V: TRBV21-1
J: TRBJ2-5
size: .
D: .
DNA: TGTGCCAGCAGCCGACAAGGGACAACTGAAGAGACCCAGTACTTC
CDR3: CASSRQGTTEETQYF

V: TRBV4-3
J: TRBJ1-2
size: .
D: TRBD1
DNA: TGCGCCAGCAGCCGCGACAGGGATTCTGGCTACACCTTC
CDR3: CASSRDRDSGYTF

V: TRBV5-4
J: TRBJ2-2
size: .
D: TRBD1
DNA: TGTGCCAGCAGCTTGGAGGGGGCCACGAGGGAGCTGTTTTTT
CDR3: CASSLEGATRELFF

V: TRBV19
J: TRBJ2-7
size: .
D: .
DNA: TGTGCCAGTAGTACGAGAGACGGAAGACTCTCCTACGAGCAGTACTTC
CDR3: CASSTRDGRLSYEQYF

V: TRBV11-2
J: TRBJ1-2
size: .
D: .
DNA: TGTGCCAGCAGCTCCCGGAATAGTCGCTACACCTTC
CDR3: CASSSRNSRYTF

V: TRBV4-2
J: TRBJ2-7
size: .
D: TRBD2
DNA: TGTGCCAGCAGCCAAGATGAGACTAGCGGGGCCTACGAGCAGTACTTC
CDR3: CASSQDETSGAYEQYF

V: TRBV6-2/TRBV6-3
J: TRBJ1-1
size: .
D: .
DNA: TGTGCCAGCAGTTACCCGGGGAGTCGAGACATGAACACTGAAGCTTTCTTT
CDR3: CASSYPGSRDMNTEAFF

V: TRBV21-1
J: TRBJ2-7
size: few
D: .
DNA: TGTGCCAGCAGCACAGAAAAGGACTCCTCGTGTGACGAGCAGTACTTC
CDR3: CASSTEKDSSCDEQYF

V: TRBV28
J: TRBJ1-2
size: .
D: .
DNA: TGTGCCAGCAGTTTACCAGATTCTAACTATGGCTACACCTTC
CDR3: CASSLPDSNYGYTF

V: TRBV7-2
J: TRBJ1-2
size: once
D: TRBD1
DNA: TGTGCCAGCAGCTTGCCAGGGGGCTTCGGAGATGGCTACACCTTC
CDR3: CASSLPGGFGDGYTF

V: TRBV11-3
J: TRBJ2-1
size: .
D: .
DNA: TGTGCCAGCAGCTTAAGGGCGGGAAGGGATGAGCAGTTCTTC
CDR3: CASSLRAGRDEQFF

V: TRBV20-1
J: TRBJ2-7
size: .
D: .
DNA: TGCAGTGCTGGGGGGTTTAGGGACTTC
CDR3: CSAGGFRDF

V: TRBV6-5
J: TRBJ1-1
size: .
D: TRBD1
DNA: TGTGCCAGCGGAAACAGGGGGGGCAACACTGAAGCTTTCTTT
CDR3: CASGNRGGNTEAFF

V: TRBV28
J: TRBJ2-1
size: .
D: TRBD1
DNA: TGTGCCAGCAGTTCCGGCAGGGGGAGCTCCTACAATGAGCAGTTCTTC
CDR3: CASSSGRGSSYNEQFF

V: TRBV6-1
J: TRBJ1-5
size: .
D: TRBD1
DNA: TGTGCCAGCAGTGAAGGGGGACAGAACTATCAGCCCCAGCATTTT
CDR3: CASSEGGQNYQPQHF

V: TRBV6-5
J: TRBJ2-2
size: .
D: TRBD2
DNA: TGTGCCAGCAGTCCGGGACTAGGAGGAGCCGGGGAGCTGTTTTTT
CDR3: CASSPGLGGAGELFF

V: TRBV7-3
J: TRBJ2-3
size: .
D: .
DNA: TGTGCCAGCAGCCGACTGGGGCCAGATACGCAGTATTTT
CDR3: CASSRLGPDTQYF

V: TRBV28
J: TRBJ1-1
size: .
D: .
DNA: TGTGCCAGCAGTTTTCAGGGTATAGCGTCCGCTGAAGCTTTCTTT
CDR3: CASSFQGIASAEAFF